This T cell receptor beta chain was sequenced in a study of T cell responses to AZD1222 COVID-19 vaccine. Study observations and caveats: Reportedly, close to half of spike-specific TCRs are directed against unmutated variant regions. Seropositive status at baseline applied to only six AZD1222 recipients. Donors, mostly white British, included more females; clonal diversity was possibly underestimated. Repertoire samples came only from after the peak T cell response.

The repertoire was sequenced with immunoSEQ multiplex PCR; TCRdb's copy has only in-frame clones and lacks some. The sample contains some 53,000 clones, approximately 90% of which appear only once. The CDR3 runs to 13 residues. Per the germline V gene, CDR1 is ENHRY and CDR2 is SYGVKD. The ends lost 6 bases at V and 7 bases at J; junction bases unmatched: 7. This clone was seen only once. No antigen is known for it. This sequence originates from an adult who received the AZD1222 COVID-19 vaccine. The material was peripheral blood, obtained 28 days after the second AZD1222 dose. This chain connects TRBV10-3 to TRBJ1-1, with 8 bases matching TRBD1. CDR3 loop: CAIRSGGTGEAFF. DNA of the CDR3: TGTGCCATCAGGTCAGGGGGCACCGGTGAAGCTTTCTTT.